The rows below give T cell receptor beta chains drawn from one sample of a study of cytomegalovirus exposure and HLA in healthy donors. Clones were read by immunoSEQ multiplex PCR, and TCRdb kept only the in-frame ones, dropping some. This sample has around 110,000 clones, with over 60% found just once. The sequencing sample was made of PBMCs. The receptors were sampled from a man aged 18 to 29 in good health and CMV-seronegative. Both conserved end residues are part of each CDR3. D genes are given only for firm matches.

d_call,v_call,cdr3_aa
TRBD1,TRBV6-1,CASRIDRVSSYEQYF
NA,TRBV5-1,CASSLGPGGIYNEQFF
TRBD1,TRBV2,CASTGTGGLGTGELFF
NA,TRBV2,CASDRQRYYEQYF
TRBD2,TRBV5-6,CASTLRLAGVYNEQFF
NA,TRBV6-1,CASTDGGRLNEQFF
TRBD2,TRBV15,CATSSSSGSTHNEQFF
NA,TRBV6-1,CASKVSGFADTQYF
TRBD1,TRBV5-1,CASSYDRVYNEQFF
NA,TRBV9,CASSVSTADTQYF
NA,TRBV4-1,CASSQDRPGEDNEQFF
NA,TRBV28,CASSLFGRTYEQYF
NA,TRBV7-2,CASSLEGQRTDTQYF
NA,TRBV5-1,CASSLELGSDEQYF
TRBD1,TRBV6-1,CASSERGGIGTVIYEQYF
TRBD2,TRBV7-2,CASSLRFGRETQYF
NA,TRBV27,CASSRGTGKETQYF
NA,TRBV28,CASSFIAPPPWGKNTEAFF
NA,TRBV10-3,CAIGERGQSFGGYGYTF
NA,TRBV11-1,CASSLTEIISEAFF
TRBD1,TRBV27,CASSPRQGPNSPLHF
TRBD1,TRBV2,CARQGTSEAFF
NA,TRBV6-1,CASSEASGALRYGYTF